A selection of T cell receptor beta chains follows, all from one sample in a study of CD8 T cells in ankylosing spondylitis. One entry per CDR3 protein, called by TCRdb with MiXCR from the 5' RACE reads. The table includes about 440,000 distinct CDR3 sequences, approximately 17% detected once. Sequencing was carried out using blood, either unsorted or a sorted T cell fraction (not recorded which). These receptors were obtained from a male donor with ankylosing spondylitis. The CDR3 runs from the conserved cysteine through the conserved F or W. D genes are given only for firm matches. Where a row states a size, it is once, few, many or the class of an expanded clone; other rows omit it.

V	D	size	J	DNA	CDR3
TRBV15	TRBD1	few	TRBJ1-1	TGTGCCACCAGCAGAGTTCCGACAGGGATAAACACTGAAGCTTTCTTT	CATSRVPTGINTEAFF
TRBV28	TRBD1	.	TRBJ1-1	TGTGCCAGCATCCGACAGGGGGCAAACACTGAAGCTTTCTTT	CASIRQGANTEAFF
TRBV5-1	.	.	TRBJ1-2	TGCGCCAGCAGCCCGGGACCGCCAGTAACCAACTATGGCTACACCTTC	CASSPGPPVTNYGYTF
TRBV2	TRBD2	.	TRBJ2-3	TGTGCCAGCAACCTGGGACTAGCCGACACAGATACGCAGTATTTT	CASNLGLADTDTQYF
TRBV20-1	TRBD1	.	TRBJ2-3	TGCAGTGCCCCGAGACAGGGATTAGATACGCAGTATTTT	CSAPRQGLDTQYF
TRBV11-2	.	.	TRBJ1-3	TGTGCCAGCACCCTACGCGCGGTGAACTCTGGAAACACCATATATTTT	CASTLRAVNSGNTIYF
TRBV6-5	TRBD1	few	TRBJ1-2	TGTGCCAGCAGTTACTCCCCAAACCGGGACAGGGACTATGGCTACACCTTC	CASSYSPNRDRDYGYTF
TRBV19	.	.	TRBJ2-5	TGTGCCAGTAGTAGGGCCAGGGGTGAGACCCAGTACTTC	CASSRARGETQYF
TRBV7-8	TRBD2	.	TRBJ2-7	TGTGCCAGCAGCTTGGGTAGCGGGAGGGTAGGTTCCTACGAGCAGTACTTC	CASSLGSGRVGSYEQYF
TRBV9	.	.	TRBJ1-2	TGTGCCAGCAGCGTATCGGGGGGCGCCAACTATGGCTACACCTTC	CASSVSGGANYGYTF
TRBV11-2	.	.	TRBJ2-7	TGTGCCAGCAGCTTGGGTGACAGTCGCTACGAGCAGTACTTC	CASSLGDSRYEQYF
TRBV5-1	.	.	TRBJ2-4	TGCGCCAGCAGCTCAACTCTCCGCCGGTACTTC	CASSSTLRRYF
TRBV5-1	TRBD1	many	TRBJ1-1	TGCGCCAGCAGCTTTGACAGGGTCGTTGGGAACACTGAAGCTTTCTTT	CASSFDRVVGNTEAFF
TRBV29-1	TRBD1	.	TRBJ2-7	TGCAGCGTTGTGGGACAGGCGGTTGGTGGCGAGCAGTACTTC	CSVVGQAVGGEQYF
TRBV6-5	.	.	TRBJ2-1	TGTGCCAGCAGTTACCTCCCCCCCCGTGGGGATGAGCAGTTCTTC	CASSYLPPRGDEQFF
TRBV5-5	TRBD1	.	TRBJ1-2	TGTGCCAGCAGCTTTCAACAGGGGAGCTATGGCTACACCTTC	CASSFQQGSYGYTF
TRBV7-9	.	many	TRBJ2-2	TGTGCCAGCAGTTACAGGGAAAAGACCGGGGAGCTGTTTTTT	CASSYREKTGELFF
TRBV12-3/TRBV12-4	TRBD1	.	TRBJ1-6	TGTGCCAGCAGCCAACAGGGGAATAATTCACCCCTCCACTTT	CASSQQGNNSPLHF
TRBV20-1	.	few	TRBJ1-5	TGCAGTGCTGTGAGGGGTAAGGCAGGGGGCAATCAGCCCCAGCATTTT	CSAVRGKAGGNQPQHF
TRBV20-1	.	.	TRBJ1-1	TGCAGTGCTAGCCCAGGTTGGGCTGAAGCTTTCTTT	CSASPGWAEAFF
TRBV5-1	.	.	TRBJ2-3	TGCGCCAGCAGCCTCGGACAACTCGGAGATACGCAGTATTTT	CASSLGQLGDTQYF
TRBV6-2/TRBV6-3	.	few	TRBJ1-5	TGTGCCAGCCAGGGTCCTAATCAGCCCCAGCATTTT	CASQGPNQPQHF
TRBV20-1	TRBD1	few	TRBJ1-2	TGCAGTGCGCCTTCCGGGACAGGGGGTCCACGGAATTATGGCTACACCTTC	CSAPSGTGGPRNYGYTF
TRBV20-1	TRBD2	few	TRBJ2-7	TGCAGTGCCGAGCCTGGACTAGCGGGAGGCCGGGGCCTGGACGAGCAGTACTTC	CSAEPGLAGGRGLDEQYF
TRBV9	.	few	TRBJ2-2	TGTGCCAGCAGTGGGAAAAACACCGGGGAGCTGTTTTTT	CASSGKNTGELFF
TRBV2	.	many	TRBJ2-3	TGTGCCAGCAGTGAGGAGGGAACTAGCACAGATACGCAGTATTTT	CASSEEGTSTDTQYF
TRBV16	.	.	TRBJ2-3	TGTGCCAGCAGCCCGGAGAGGGGACCTACAGATACGCAGTATTTT	CASSPERGPTDTQYF
TRBV5-1	.	many	TRBJ2-1	TGCGCCAGCAGCGTGGGTTATCGCGGGTACAATGAGCAGTTCTTC	CASSVGYRGYNEQFF
TRBV29-1	.	few	TRBJ2-3	TGCAGCGTTGTGGCTGGCACAGATACGCAGTATTTT	CSVVAGTDTQYF
TRBV4-3	.	.	TRBJ2-7	TGCGCCAGCAGCCAATTCTCACCGGGACCGGGTACCTACGAGCAGTACTTC	CASSQFSPGPGTYEQYF
TRBV20-1	.	few	TRBJ1-5	TGCAGTGCTAGAGATCGACAGGCGTTTCCCCAGCATTTT	CSARDRQAFPQHF
TRBV27	TRBD1	few	TRBJ1-5	TGTGCCAGCAGGGGCCTGGGCCAGGGGGGTCAGCCCCAGCATTTT	CASRGLGQGGQPQHF
TRBV5-8	.	.	TRBJ1-1	TGTGCCAGCAGCTCAGGACAGTTATCCGGGAACACTGAAGCTTTCTTT	CASSSGQLSGNTEAFF
TRBV11-2	.	.	TRBJ2-5	TGTGCCAGCAGCCCGGGGGGACAGCCCCAAGAGACCCAGTACTTC	CASSPGGQPQETQYF
TRBV18	.	.	TRBJ2-7	TGTGCCAGCTCACATGGGGACAACTACGAGCAGTACTTC	CASSHGDNYEQYF
TRBV15	TRBD2	many	TRBJ2-2	TGTGCCACCAGCAGAGCTACTAGCGGGAGTACCGGGGAGCTGTTTTTT	CATSRATSGSTGELFF
TRBV5-1	.	few	TRBJ1-1	TGCGCCAGCAGCTTGGAGCGGAACGGTAACACTGAAGCTTTCTTT	CASSLERNGNTEAFF
TRBV11-1	TRBD2	.	TRBJ2-7	TGTGCCAGCAGCCTGGGACTAGCGGGAGCCGTCGAGCAGTACTTC	CASSLGLAGAVEQYF
TRBV10-3	TRBD1	.	TRBJ2-7	TGTGCCATCAGTTTGGACAGGGGGCACTCCTTAGAGCAGTACTTC	CAISLDRGHSLEQYF
TRBV5-7	.	few	TRBJ1-1	TGTGCCAGCACCTTCGGGACGGGGGCTTTCTTT	CASTFGTGAFF
TRBV28	TRBD1	few	TRBJ1-4	TGTGCCAGCAGATCGATAAGGGACAGGGGAGTGGCAACTAATGAAAAACTGTTTTTT	CASRSIRDRGVATNEKLFF
TRBV20-1	.	.	TRBJ1-2	TGCAGTGCTAGATCTAAGGACGGCACCTACTATGGCTACACCTTC	CSARSKDGTYYGYTF
TRBV9	TRBD1	few	TRBJ2-5	TGTGCCAGCAGCGCGCGGACAGGGTTCGGGGAGACCCAGTACTTC	CASSARTGFGETQYF
TRBV6-1	TRBD1	few	TRBJ2-2	TGTGCCAGCATCCAGACAGGGACAAACACCGGGGAGCTGTTTTTT	CASIQTGTNTGELFF
TRBV7-2	.	few	TRBJ2-3	TGTGCCAGCAGCTTGGGACTGCGCACAGATACGCAGTATTTT	CASSLGLRTDTQYF
TRBV21-1	.	few	TRBJ1-6	TGTGCCAGCAGCTTAAAGGTCGGGGATAAGGGTTCACCCCTCCACTTT	CASSLKVGDKGSPLHF
TRBV28	TRBD2	few	TRBJ2-1	TGTGCCAGCAGTTCCCTCAGCGGGAGGGCCAATGAGCAGTTCTTC	CASSSLSGRANEQFF
TRBV12-3/TRBV12-4	.	many	TRBJ2-7	TGTGCCAGCAGTTTAGGAGGACAGAGGACCTACGAGCAGTACTTC	CASSLGGQRTYEQYF